This TCR beta chain comes out of a study of CD8+CD57+ T cells in acquired aplastic anemia (dated by TCRdb to the late 2010s). Study-wide context: Extracted DNA from sorted CD4+ and CD8+ cells averaged about 3 ug, ranging from roughly 0.17 to 27.4 ug. CD8+CD57+ expansion was defined as frequency above the mean frequency observed in healthy subjects. Results and caveats for the whole study, not just this receptor: No significant difference in CD8+ Simpson's diversity was found between patients and healthy controls (P=0.060). Around 28 CD8+ CDR3 sequences were found to be shared between patients and controls, but these sequences appeared to be highly expressed in patients and within the immunodominant clones of the patients.

Expansion of CD8+CD57+ cells had been shown by flow cytometry in the patients chosen for sequencing. All patients had severe acquired aplastic anemia diagnosed by International Study of Aplastic Anemia and Agranulocytosis and Camitta criteria. At the time blood was sampled, none of the patients had received any therapy. The study deep-sequenced TCR repertoires of sorted CD4+ and CD8+ blood T cells from severe aplastic anemia patients and healthy subjects. Patients were enrolled in the USA under clinicaltrials.gov protocols 00001620, 01623167, 00001397, 00071045, 00081523 and 00961064. Ficoll-Paque density gradient centrifugation was used to isolate peripheral blood mononuclear cells. Before DNA was extracted, CD4+ and CD8+ T cells were sorted using either FACS or magnetic beads. CDR1 SNHLY and CDR2 FYNNEI are derived from the germline V gene. The CDR3 measures 12 amino acids from cysteine to phenylalanine. Kept here is only the CDR3 DNA, which spans 36 bases and is read in frame from base 1. V sheds 2 bases and J sheds 3 bases, leaving 5 bases between their ends.

Comments on this clonotype: The target of this receptor is not known. Within one base of it there is no much larger clone, and no base qualities were kept.

TCR beta VDJ combination and CDR3 sequence profiling used genomic DNA as the template. TCR repertoire sequencing was run on an Illumina HiSeq 2000. The published analysis was carried out like this. Repertoire assessment relied on Simpson's diversity index, CDR3 size and DJ length profiles, and TRBV/TRBJ rearrangement plots. Whichever DNA sequence was most abundant in the deep sequencing data was defined as the immunodominant clone. CDR3 amino acid sequences were screened for sharing across subjects and compared with published repertoires and the VDJdb database. The public reads were quality trimmed at Q25 with fastp and then assembled into clones with MiXCR by TCRdb, keeping productive beta chains. All rows with the same CDR3 protein become a single entry with the most common DNA and genes. Clone size and V and J calls follow TCRdb, not the original study. The sample data list 150,000 to 160,000 distinct CDR3 sequences, and about 54% of these were observed just once. Together, the top ten hold roughly 12% of the sample.

The sequence was collected from a human donor with aplastic anemia. Recombination joined TRBV2 with TRBJ2-7; there is no confident call for the D gene. The source material was sorted CD4+, CD8+, or CD8+CD57+ T cells (not recorded which) from PBMCs. CDR3 loop: CASSELSYEQYF. The base sequence is TGTGCCAGCAGTGAACTGAGCTACGAGCAGTACTTC.